This is a list of T cell receptor beta chains from one sample in a study of cytomegalovirus exposure and HLA in healthy donors. Repertoires were generated with immunoSEQ multiplex PCR, while TCRdb's copy carries only in-frame clones and drops some. This table has about 200,000 clones, around 79% appearing once. The sequenced material came from PBMCs. The receptor source for this set is a woman aged 25 to 39 in good health and CMV-seropositive. Each CDR3 is given with its conserved first and last residue. D genes are given only for firm matches. The size of a clone is reported for some rows only, either as once, few or many, or as a class for expanded clones.

TRBJ2-7 TRBV5-5 - - TGTGCCAGCGGCTTGGTCGGCGAGCAGTACTTC CASGLVGEQYF
TRBJ1-2 TRBV21-1 - once TGTGCCAGCAGCCCAGCAGCAGGGACAGGTAAGGGTGATGGCTACACCTTC CASSPAAGTGKGDGYTF
TRBJ2-2 TRBV19 - once TGTGCCAGTAGTATTGTCAGGGTGAACGGGGAGCTGTTTTTT CASSIVRVNGELFF
TRBJ2-7 TRBV25-1 TRBD1 - TGTGCCAGCAGACAGGGGGCGAGTCGGGAGCAGTACTTC CASRQGASREQYF
TRBJ2-7 TRBV19 TRBD2 few TGTGCCAGTAGTATAGCAGCGGGGGACTCCTACGAGCAGTACTTC CASSIAAGDSYEQYF
TRBJ2-1 TRBV4-2 - - TGTGCCAGCAGCCAAGATATAGGTATCGGAGACAATGAGCAGTTCTTC CASSQDIGIGDNEQFF
TRBJ2-7 TRBV5-6 TRBD2 - TGTGCCAGCAGCTTAACCGGGACTAGCGGGGGGGCCCCTTCCTACGAGCAGTACTTC CASSLTGTSGGAPSYEQYF
TRBJ2-7 TRBV6-6 TRBD2 - TGTGCCAGCAGTCGGACTAGCGGTGGCCCCTACGAGCAGTACTTC CASSRTSGGPYEQYF
TRBJ1-2 TRBV30 TRBD1 - TGTGCCTGGACCCACAGGGGCGATGGCTACACCTTC CAWTHRGDGYTF
TRBJ2-6 TRBV10-3 TRBD1 - TGTGCCATCAGTGGCTGGACAGGGGGTAGCTCTGGGGCCAACGTCCTGACTTTC CAISGWTGGSSGANVLTF
TRBJ2-3 TRBV5-1 - - TGCGCCAGCAGCTTGGCGGGACTTAGCACAGATACGCAGTATTTT CASSLAGLSTDTQYF
TRBJ2-5 TRBV6-6 TRBD2 - TGTGCCATCACTCCCCTAGCGGGAGAGACCCAGTACTTC CAITPLAGETQYF
TRBJ1-5 TRBV4-3 - - TGCGCCAGCAGCCAAGTTCTGGGGGGTGGTCAGCCCCAGCATTTT CASSQVLGGGQPQHF
TRBJ1-1 TRBV6-6 TRBD1 - TGTGCCAGCAGTTACTTGGGACAGGCGGGGACTGAAGCTTTCTTT CASSYLGQAGTEAFF
TRBJ2-5 TRBV5-1 TRBD2 - TGCGCCAGCAGCTTGGGGAAAGGACTAGCGGGCTCTCGGGGGACCCAGTACTTC CASSLGKGLAGSRGTQYF
TRBJ2-1 TRBV11-2 TRBD1 - TGTGCCAGCAGCCCCAGGACAGGGGACGTCCTCTTCTTC CASSPRTGDVLFF
TRBJ2-2 TRBV11-3 - - TGTGCCAGCAGCTTAGATCGAGGCAGCGGCACCGGGGAGCTGTTTTTT CASSLDRGSGTGELFF
TRBJ2-2 TRBV4-1 TRBD2 - TGCGCCAGCACTACGGGAGGGGACACCGGGGAGCTGTTTTTT CASTTGGDTGELFF
TRBJ1-1 TRBV29-1 - - TGCGGTGGCACAGGGAACACTGAAGCTTTCTTT CGGTGNTEAFF
TRBJ2-2 TRBV11-2 - - TGTGCCAGCAGCCCGAACATCGGGGAGCTGTTTTTT CASSPNIGELFF
TRBJ2-7 TRBV18 TRBD1 few TGTGCCAGCTCACAGGACAGGGAGTTGGACGAGCAGTACTTC CASSQDRELDEQYF
TRBJ2-7 TRBV27 - few TGTGCCAGCAGTTTAAAGCAGGGTGGGGACGAGCAGTACTTC CASSLKQGGDEQYF
TRBJ2-5 TRBV7-2 - - TGTGCCAGCAGCTTCGAAACACCGTACCAAGAGACCCAGTACTTC CASSFETPYQETQYF
TRBJ2-7 TRBV7-9 TRBD2 - TGTGCCAGCAGCTTGGCTAGCGGGGAGAACTCCTACGAGCAGTACTTC CASSLASGENSYEQYF
TRBJ2-7 TRBV5-1 TRBD1 - TGCGCCAGCACATCGACAGGGTTCAACGAGCAGTACTTC CASTSTGFNEQYF
TRBJ2-1 TRBV9 TRBD2 - TGTGCCAGCAGCGTAGCAGCGGGAGGGCCGAATACCTACAATGAGCAGTTCTTC CASSVAAGGPNTYNEQFF
TRBJ1-4 TRBV18 - - TGTGCCAGCTCACCCAGGGTACCTAATGAAAAACTGTTTTTT CASSPRVPNEKLFF
TRBJ2-3 TRBV10-3 TRBD1 - TGTGCCATCAGTTCACAGGGGACCTCAGGTACGCAGTATTTT CAISSQGTSGTQYF
TRBJ2-5 TRBV7-2 TRBD2 - TGTGCCAGCAGTTTGTCTAGCGGGCTACAAGAGACCCAGTACTTC CASSLSSGLQETQYF
TRBJ2-1 TRBV5-1 TRBD2 - TGCGCCAGCAGCTTGGGGCCGGGAGGTCACCATGAGCAGTTCTTC CASSLGPGGHHEQFF
TRBJ2-2 TRBV6-6 - few TGTGCCAGCAGTTACTCTAACATCTACACCGGGGAGCTGTTTTTT CASSYSNIYTGELFF
TRBJ1-1 TRBV6-5 - - TGTGCCAGCAGTGCCCCGGGGGGGGAAGCTTTCTTT CASSAPGGEAFF
TRBJ1-1 TRBV7-2 - - TGTGCCAGCAGTCACGGCCGGGGAACTGAAGCTTTCTTT CASSHGRGTEAFF
TRBJ2-5 TRBV19 TRBD1 - TGTGCCAGTAGTATTTTGGCGGGGACAGGGAAAGAGACCCAGTACTTC CASSILAGTGKETQYF
TRBJ1-2 TRBV4-2 - - TGTGCCAGCACCCGAGGACATTACGACTATGGCTACACCTTC CASTRGHYDYGYTF
TRBJ2-1 TRBV7-9 TRBD2 - TGTGCCAGCAGCTCTAGCGGGGGGCCGGGGGAGCAGTTCTTC CASSSSGGPGEQFF
TRBJ2-1 TRBV10-2 - few TGCGCCAGCAGTGAGTCCGGGGGCAATGAGCAGTTCTTC CASSESGGNEQFF
TRBJ1-3 TRBV7-2 - - TGTGCCAGCACCCCAGGGAGGGGGGTCGGAAACACCATATATTTT CASTPGRGVGNTIYF
TRBJ1-2 TRBV7-2 - - TGTGCCAGCAGCTCCTATGAGAACTATGGCTACACCTTC CASSSYENYGYTF
TRBJ2-2 TRBV5-8 - - TGTGCCAGCAGTTTAGGACTCCCACCCGCAGACACCGGGGAGCTGTTTTTT CASSLGLPPADTGELFF
TRBJ2-3 TRBV6-6 - - TGTGCCAGCAGTCCCCGCTTGAGAAGCACAGATACGCAGTATTTT CASSPRLRSTDTQYF
TRBJ2-4 TRBV5-1 - - TGCGCCAGCAGCTGGCCCAGGGGACCCTTTGCCAAAAACATTCAGTACTTC CASSWPRGPFAKNIQYF